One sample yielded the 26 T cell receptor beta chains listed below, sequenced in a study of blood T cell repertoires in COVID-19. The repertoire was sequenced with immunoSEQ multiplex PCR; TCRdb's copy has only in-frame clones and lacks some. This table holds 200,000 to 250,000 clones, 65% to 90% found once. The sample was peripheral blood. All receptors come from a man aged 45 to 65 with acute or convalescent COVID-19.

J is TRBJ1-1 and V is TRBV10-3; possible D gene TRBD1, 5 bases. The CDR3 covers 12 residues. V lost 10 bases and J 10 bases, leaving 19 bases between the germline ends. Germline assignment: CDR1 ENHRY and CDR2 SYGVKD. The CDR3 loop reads CASRTVQGVAFF. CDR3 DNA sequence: TGTGCCAGCCGGACCGTCCAAGGGGTAGCTTTCTTT.

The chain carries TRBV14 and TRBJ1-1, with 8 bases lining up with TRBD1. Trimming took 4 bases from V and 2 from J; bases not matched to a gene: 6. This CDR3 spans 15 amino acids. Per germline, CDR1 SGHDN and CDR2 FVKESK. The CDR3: CASSRPGQGNTEAFF. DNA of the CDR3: TGTGCCAGCAGCCGGCCCGGACAGGGTAACACTGAAGCTTTCTTT. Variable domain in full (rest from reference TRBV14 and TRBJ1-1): EAGVTQFPSHSVIEKGQTVTLRCDPISGHDNLYWYRRVMGKEIKFLLHFVKESKQDESGMPNNRFLAERTGGTYSTLKVQPAELEDSGVYFCASSRPGQGNTEAFFGQGTRLTVV.

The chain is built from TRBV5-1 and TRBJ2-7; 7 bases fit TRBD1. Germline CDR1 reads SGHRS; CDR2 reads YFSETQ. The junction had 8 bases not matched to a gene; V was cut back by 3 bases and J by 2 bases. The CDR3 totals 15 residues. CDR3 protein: CASSSQGVGTYEQYF. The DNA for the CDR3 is TGCGCCAGCAGCTCGCAGGGGGTCGGGACCTACGAGCAGTACTTC.

The CDR3 spells CASSLAGTGVSNQPQHF. CDR3 bases: TGTGCCAGCAGCTTAGCTGGGACAGGGGTCAGCAATCAGCCCCAGCATTTT. V gene TRBV7-2 combines with J gene TRBJ1-5; TRBD1 agrees at 10 bases. V trimming: 0 bases; J trimming: 1 base; junction bases outside the gene matches: 3. Germline CDR1 reads SGHTA; CDR2 reads FQGNSA. This CDR3 spans 17 amino acids.

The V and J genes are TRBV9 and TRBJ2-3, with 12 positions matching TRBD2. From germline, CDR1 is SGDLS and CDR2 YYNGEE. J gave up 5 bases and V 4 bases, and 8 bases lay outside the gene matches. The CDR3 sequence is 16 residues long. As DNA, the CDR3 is TGTGCCAGCAGCCCTGGGGGGGGACTAGCGGGAGATACGCAGTATTTT. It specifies CASSPGGGLAGDTQYF.

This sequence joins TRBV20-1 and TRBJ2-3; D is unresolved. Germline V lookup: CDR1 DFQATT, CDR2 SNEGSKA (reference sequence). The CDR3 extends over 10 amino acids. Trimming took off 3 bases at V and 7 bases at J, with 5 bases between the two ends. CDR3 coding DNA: TGCAGTGCTAGTGACTATACGCAGTATTTT. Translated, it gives CSASDYTQYF.

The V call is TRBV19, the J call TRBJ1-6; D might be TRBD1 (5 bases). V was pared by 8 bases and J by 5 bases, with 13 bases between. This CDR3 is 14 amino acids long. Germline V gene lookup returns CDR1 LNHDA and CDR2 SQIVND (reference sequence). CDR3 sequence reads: CASLSRVDNSPLHF. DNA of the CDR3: TGTGCCAGTCTCTCCAGGGTGGATAATTCACCCCTCCACTTT.

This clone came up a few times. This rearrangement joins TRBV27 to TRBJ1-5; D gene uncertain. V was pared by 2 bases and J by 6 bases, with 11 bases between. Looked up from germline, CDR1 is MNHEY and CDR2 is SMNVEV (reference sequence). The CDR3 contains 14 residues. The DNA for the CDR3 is TGTGCCAGCAGTTTACGAGAAGCCGGTCAGCCCCAGCATTTT. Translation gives CASSLREAGQPQHF.

CDR3 residues: CASSLLRERAFF. CDR3 sequence (DNA): TGTGCCAGCAGTTTACTCAGGGAACGAGCTTTCTTT. J is TRBJ1-1 and V is TRBV28, with a weak D call TRBD1 (5 bases). Germline V lookup: CDR1 MDHEN, CDR2 SYDVKM. Between the trimmed V and J ends, which lost 2 bases and 10 bases, there was a span of 11 bases. The CDR3 is made up of 12 amino acids.

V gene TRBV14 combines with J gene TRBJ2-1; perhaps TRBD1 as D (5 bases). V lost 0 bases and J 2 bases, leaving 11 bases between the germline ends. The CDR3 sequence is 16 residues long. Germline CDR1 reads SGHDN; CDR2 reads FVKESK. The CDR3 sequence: CASSQDKGIAYNEQFF. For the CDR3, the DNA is TGTGCCAGCAGCCAAGATAAGGGGATCGCCTACAATGAGCAGTTCTTC.

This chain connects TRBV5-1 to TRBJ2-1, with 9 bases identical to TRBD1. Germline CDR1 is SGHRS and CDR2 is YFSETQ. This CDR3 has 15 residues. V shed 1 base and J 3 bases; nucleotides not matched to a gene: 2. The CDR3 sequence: CASSLLGQGYNEQFF. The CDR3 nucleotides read TGCGCCAGCAGCTTGCTGGGACAGGGCTACAATGAGCAGTTCTTC.

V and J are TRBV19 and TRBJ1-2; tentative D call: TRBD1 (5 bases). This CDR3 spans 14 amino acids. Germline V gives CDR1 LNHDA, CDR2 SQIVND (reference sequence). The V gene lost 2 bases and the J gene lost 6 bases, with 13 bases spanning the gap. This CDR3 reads CASSISSRVHGYTF. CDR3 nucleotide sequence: TGTGCCAGTAGTATATCATCCAGGGTACATGGCTACACCTTC.

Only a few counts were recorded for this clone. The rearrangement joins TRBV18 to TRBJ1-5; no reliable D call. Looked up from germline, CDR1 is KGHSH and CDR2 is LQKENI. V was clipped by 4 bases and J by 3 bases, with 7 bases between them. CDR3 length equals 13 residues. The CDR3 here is CASSQLDNQPQHF. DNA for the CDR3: TGTGCCAGCTCACAACTAGACAATCAGCCCCAGCATTTT.

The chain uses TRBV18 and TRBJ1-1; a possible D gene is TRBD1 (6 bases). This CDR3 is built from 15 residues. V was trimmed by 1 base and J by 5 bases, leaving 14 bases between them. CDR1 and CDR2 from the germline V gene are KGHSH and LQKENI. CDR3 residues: CASSPQTPGETEAFF. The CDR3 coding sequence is TGTGCCAGCTCACCACAGACCCCAGGGGAGACTGAAGCTTTCTTT.

CDR3 DNA: TGTGCCAGCAGCTCCCGGGACAGGGGGCAAGAGACCCAGTACTTC. Protein: CASSSRDRGQETQYF. The chain links TRBV6-6 to TRBJ2-5; 11 bases match TRBD1. This CDR3 is built from 15 residues. Germline CDR1 MNHNY, CDR2 SVGAGI (reference sequence). V shed 6 bases and J 2 bases; nucleotides not matched to a gene: 5.

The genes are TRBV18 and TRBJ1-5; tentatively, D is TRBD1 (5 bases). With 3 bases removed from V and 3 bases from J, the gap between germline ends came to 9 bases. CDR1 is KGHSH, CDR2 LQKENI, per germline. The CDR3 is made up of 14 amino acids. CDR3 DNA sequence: TGTGCCAGCTCACCCGTGACAGTCAATCAGCCCCAGCATTTT. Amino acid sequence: CASSPVTVNQPQHF.

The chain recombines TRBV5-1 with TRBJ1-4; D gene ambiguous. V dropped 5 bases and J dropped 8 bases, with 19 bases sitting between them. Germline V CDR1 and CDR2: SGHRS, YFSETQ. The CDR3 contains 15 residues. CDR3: CASRSFPLTDEKLFF. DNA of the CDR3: TGCGCCAGCAGGTCATTTCCCCTGACTGACGAAAAACTGTTTTTT.

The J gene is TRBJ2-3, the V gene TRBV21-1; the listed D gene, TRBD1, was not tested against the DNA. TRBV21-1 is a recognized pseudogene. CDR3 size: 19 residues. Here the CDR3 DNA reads TGTGCCAGCAGCAAAGCCCAGAGAGATGATGACAGGGGCACAGATACGCAGTATTTT. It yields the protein CASSKAQRDDDRGTDTQYF.

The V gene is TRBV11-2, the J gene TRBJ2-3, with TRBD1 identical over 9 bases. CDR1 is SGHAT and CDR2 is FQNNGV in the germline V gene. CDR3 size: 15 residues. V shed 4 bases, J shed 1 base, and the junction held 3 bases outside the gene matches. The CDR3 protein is CASSWTGVGTDTQYF. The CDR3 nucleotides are TGTGCCAGCAGCTGGACAGGGGTTGGCACAGATACGCAGTATTTT.

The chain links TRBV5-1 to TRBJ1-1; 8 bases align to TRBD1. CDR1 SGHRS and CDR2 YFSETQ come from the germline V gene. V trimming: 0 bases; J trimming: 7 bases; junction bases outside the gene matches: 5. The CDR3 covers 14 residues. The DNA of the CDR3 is TGCGCCAGCAGCTTGGCGGCAGGGGGCAATGAAGCTTTCTTT. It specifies CASSLAAGGNEAFF.

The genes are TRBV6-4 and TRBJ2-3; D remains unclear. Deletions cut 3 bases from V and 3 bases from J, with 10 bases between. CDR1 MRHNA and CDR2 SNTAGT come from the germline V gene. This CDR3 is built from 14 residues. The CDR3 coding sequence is TGTGCCAGCAGTGAACACCACGGGACAGATACGCAGTATTTT. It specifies CASSEHHGTDTQYF.

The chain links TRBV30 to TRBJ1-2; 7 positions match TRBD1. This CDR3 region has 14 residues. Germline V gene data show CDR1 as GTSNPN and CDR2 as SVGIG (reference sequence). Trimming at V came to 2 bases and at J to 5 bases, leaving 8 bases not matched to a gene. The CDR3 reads CAWSPRQGWYGYTF. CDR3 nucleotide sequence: TGTGCCTGGAGTCCTCGACAGGGATGGTATGGCTACACCTTC.

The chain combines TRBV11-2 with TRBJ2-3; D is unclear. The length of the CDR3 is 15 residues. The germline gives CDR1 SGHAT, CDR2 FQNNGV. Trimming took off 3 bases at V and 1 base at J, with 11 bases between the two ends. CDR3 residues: CASSFSRPGTDTQYF. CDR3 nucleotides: TGTGCCAGCAGCTTCTCCAGGCCCGGCACAGATACGCAGTATTTT.

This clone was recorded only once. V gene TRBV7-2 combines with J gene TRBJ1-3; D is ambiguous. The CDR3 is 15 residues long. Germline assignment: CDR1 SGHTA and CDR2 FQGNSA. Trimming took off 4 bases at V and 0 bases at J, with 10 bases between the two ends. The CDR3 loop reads CASSSSRRSGNTIYF. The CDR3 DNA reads TGTGCCAGCAGCTCATCCAGGCGCTCTGGAAACACCATATATTTT.

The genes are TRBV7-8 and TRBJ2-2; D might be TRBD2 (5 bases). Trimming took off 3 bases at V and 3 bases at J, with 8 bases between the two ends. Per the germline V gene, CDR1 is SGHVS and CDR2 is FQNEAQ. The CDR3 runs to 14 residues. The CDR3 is CASSFTRDTGELFF. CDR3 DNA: TGTGCCAGCAGCTTTACGCGGGACACCGGGGAGCTGTTTTTT.

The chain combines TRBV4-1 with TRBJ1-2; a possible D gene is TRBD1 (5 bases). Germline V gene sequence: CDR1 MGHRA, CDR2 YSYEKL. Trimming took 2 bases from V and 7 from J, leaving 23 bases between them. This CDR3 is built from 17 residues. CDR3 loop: CASSQIREGNPTGGYTF. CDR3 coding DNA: TGCGCCAGCAGCCAAATCAGGGAGGGGAATCCGACTGGTGGCTACACCTTC.